The 7 T cell receptor beta chains below were found in one sample sequenced in a study of early T cells in non-severe SARS-CoV-2 infection. TCRdb used MiXCR to reprocess the 5' RACE reads, holding one entry per CDR3 protein. The table records about 45,000 distinct CDR3 sequences, 11% of them present only once. Specimen: whole blood. All receptors derive from an adult who was a healthcare worker with PCR-confirmed SARS-CoV-2 infection or an uninfected control (not recorded which).

This clonotype was observed a handful of times. This chain links TRBV29-1 with TRBJ2-7, with 10 bases aligning to TRBD1. This CDR3 spans 15 amino acids. Germline values: CDR1 SQVTM, CDR2 ANQGSEA. Trimming took 4 bases from V and 3 from J; bases not matched to a gene: 9. The CDR3, as DNA: TGCAGCGTTGTTGACGGGACAGGGGTATTCTACGAGCAGTACTTC. Translation: CSVVDGTGVFYEQYF.

This clonotype has more than one count but fewer than ten. The V call is TRBV20-1, the J call TRBJ2-7; 11 bases are a match to TRBD1. Germline values: CDR1 DFQATT, CDR2 SNEGSKA (reference sequence). CDR3 length equals 16 residues. Germline trimming cut 3 bases from V and 5 bases from J; bases unmatched to any gene: 12. The CDR3 loop reads CSASYRRTGGTDEQYF. The CDR3 nucleotides are TGCAGTGCTAGTTACCGCCGGACAGGGGGCACGGACGAGCAGTACTTC.

This clonotype was detected a few times. The genes are TRBV27 and TRBJ2-1; 9 bases map to TRBD1. The V gene end was trimmed by 8 bases and the J gene end by 7 bases; junction bases not matched to a gene: 9. CDR3 length: 14 residues. Germline CDR1 MNHEY, CDR2 SMNVEV (reference sequence). The DNA of the CDR3 is TGTGCCAGCTTACCGGGACAGGGTAAGAATGAGCAGTTCTTC. This codes for CASLPGQGKNEQFF.

This clonotype was counted at least ten times. This chain connects TRBV11-2 to TRBJ1-1; D possibly corresponds to TRBD1 (5 bases). Trimming shortened V by 5 bases and J by 4 bases, and 17 bases separated the two germline ends. From germline, CDR1 is SGHAT and CDR2 FQNNGV. The CDR3 loop spans 15 amino acids. The CDR3 sequence is CASSHGEGMGTEAFF. CDR3 DNA: TGTGCCAGCAGCCACGGGGAGGGGATGGGCACTGAAGCTTTCTTT.

The V and J genes are TRBV9 and TRBJ2-7; D is ambiguous. Trimming removed 4 bases from V and 9 bases from J, with 20 bases in between. Looked up from germline, CDR1 is SGDLS and CDR2 is YYNGEE. CDR3 length: 14 residues. Here the CDR3 reads CASSPRVAGVSQYF. CDR3 DNA: TGTGCCAGCAGCCCCCGGGTCGCAGGCGTGTCGCAGTACTTC.

This clonotype was counted ten times or more. The chain is built from TRBV20-1 and TRBJ2-1; D ambiguous. The CDR3 spans 12 residues. CDR1 is DFQATT, CDR2 SNEGSKA, per germline (reference sequence). Trimming removed 5 bases at V and 7 bases at J, with 12 bases between. The CDR3 loop is CSAGPLGNEQFF. Here the CDR3 DNA reads TGCAGTGCTGGGCCCCTGGGGAATGAGCAGTTCTTC.

This chain joins TRBV9 and TRBJ2-3; no clear D gene. The germline V and J ends were trimmed by 3 bases and 4 bases, with 15 bases remaining between them. The CDR3 length is 15 residues. Germline CDR1 SGDLS, CDR2 YYNGEE. CDR3 coding DNA: TGTGCCAGCAGCGCCGCTCTAGGGCCGTCAGATACGCAGTATTTT. Its protein product is CASSAALGPSDTQYF.